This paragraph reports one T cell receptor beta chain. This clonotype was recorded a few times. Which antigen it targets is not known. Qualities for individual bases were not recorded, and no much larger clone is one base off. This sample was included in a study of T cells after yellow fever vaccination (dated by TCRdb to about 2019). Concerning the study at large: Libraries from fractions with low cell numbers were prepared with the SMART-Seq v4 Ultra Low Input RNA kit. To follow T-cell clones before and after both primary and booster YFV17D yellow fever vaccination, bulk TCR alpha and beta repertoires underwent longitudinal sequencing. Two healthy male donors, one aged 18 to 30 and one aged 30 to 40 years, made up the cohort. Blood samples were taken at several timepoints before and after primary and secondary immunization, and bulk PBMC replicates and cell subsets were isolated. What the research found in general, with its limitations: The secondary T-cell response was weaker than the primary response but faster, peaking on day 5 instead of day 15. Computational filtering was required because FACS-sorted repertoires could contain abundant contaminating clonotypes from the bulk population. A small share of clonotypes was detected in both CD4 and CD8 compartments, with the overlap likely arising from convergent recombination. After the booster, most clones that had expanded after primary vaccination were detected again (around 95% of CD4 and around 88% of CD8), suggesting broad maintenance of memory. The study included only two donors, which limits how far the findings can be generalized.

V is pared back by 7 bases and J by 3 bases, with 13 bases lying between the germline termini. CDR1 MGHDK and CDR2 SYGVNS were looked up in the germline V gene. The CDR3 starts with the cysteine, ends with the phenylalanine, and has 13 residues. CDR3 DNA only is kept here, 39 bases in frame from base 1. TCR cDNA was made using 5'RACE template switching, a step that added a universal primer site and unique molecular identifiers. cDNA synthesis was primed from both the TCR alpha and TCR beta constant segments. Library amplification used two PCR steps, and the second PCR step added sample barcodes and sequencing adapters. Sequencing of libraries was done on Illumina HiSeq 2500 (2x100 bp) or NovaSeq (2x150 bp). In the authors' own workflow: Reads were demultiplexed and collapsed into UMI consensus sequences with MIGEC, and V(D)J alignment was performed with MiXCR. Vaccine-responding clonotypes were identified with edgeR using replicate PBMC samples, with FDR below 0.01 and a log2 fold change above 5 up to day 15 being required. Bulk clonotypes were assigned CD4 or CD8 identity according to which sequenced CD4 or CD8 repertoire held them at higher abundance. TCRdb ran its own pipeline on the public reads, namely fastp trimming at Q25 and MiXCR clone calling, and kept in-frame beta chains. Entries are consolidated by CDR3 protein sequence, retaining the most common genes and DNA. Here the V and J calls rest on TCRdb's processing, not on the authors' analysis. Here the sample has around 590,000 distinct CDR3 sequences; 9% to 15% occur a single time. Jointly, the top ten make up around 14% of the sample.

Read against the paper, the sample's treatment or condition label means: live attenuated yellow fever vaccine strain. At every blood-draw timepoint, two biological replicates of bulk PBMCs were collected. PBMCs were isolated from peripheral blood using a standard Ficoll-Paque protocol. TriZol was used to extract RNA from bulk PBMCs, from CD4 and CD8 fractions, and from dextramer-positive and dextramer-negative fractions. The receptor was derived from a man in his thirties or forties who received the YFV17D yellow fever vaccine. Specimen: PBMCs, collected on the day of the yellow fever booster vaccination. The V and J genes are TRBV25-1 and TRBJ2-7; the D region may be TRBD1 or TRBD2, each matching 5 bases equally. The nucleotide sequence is TGTGCCAGCAATCGGGGCGGAGACTACGAGCAGTACTTC. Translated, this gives CASNRGGDYEQYF.